This TCR beta chain was profiled in a study of T cell responses to AZD1222 COVID-19 vaccine. TCRdb's copy holds only in-frame clones and misses some; the assay was immunoSEQ multiplex PCR. Of roughly 130,000 clones listed, roughly 90% are singletons. The CDR3 is 13 residues long. Trimming shortened V by 8 bases and J by 3 bases, and 10 bases separated the two germline ends. Germline CDR1 and CDR2: SNHLY and FYNNEI. The study, taken as a whole, reports: Donors were mostly white British, more females; clonal diversity possibly underestimated.

Only one count was recorded for this clone. Its antigen is currently unknown. The sample consisted of peripheral blood, taken on day 0 of AZD1222 vaccination. This rearrangement joins TRBV2 to TRBJ2-2; D unclear. The receptor was isolated from an adult in good health. The CDR3 nucleotides read TGTGCCAGCGATATGGGATACACCGGGGAGCTGTTTTTT. This codes for CASDMGYTGELFF.